This TCR beta chain was recovered during a study of blood T cell repertoires in COVID-19. In the study overall: Samples of COVID-19 (acute and convalescent) were obtained from the United States, Italy and Spain. In each case, the material was cDNA or gDNA derived from T cells, B-cell-depleted T cells, or PBMCs.

Recruits, aged roughly 18 to 95 years, lived in some 25 US areas. From germline, CDR1 is SGHAT and CDR2 FQNNGV. This CDR3 has 12 amino acids. Trimming removed 5 bases from V and 15 bases from J; junction bases left unmatched: 7. Clones were sequenced by immunoSEQ multiplex PCR, and TCRdb holds only the in-frame ones, with some missing. The profile shows around 250,000 clones, around 93% of them singletons. The receptor comes from a human donor in a cohort exposed to, infected with or recovered from COVID-19 (not recorded which). The donor label of this sample is uncertain. The chain recombines TRBV11-2 with TRBJ1-4; 9 nucleotides line up with TRBD1. The sample was PBMCs or T cells enriched from blood (not recorded which). For the CDR3, the DNA is TGTGCCAGCAGCCAAGGACAGGGGATTTTGTTTTTT. It encodes CASSQGQGILFF.